This T cell receptor beta chain stems from a study of blood T cell repertoires in COVID-19. Study details: Sources were T cells, B-cell-depleted T cells, or PBMCs; the material itself was cDNA or gDNA.

CDR3 length: 14 residues. V was shortened by 6 bases and J by 5 bases, with 16 bases between the two germline ends. Germline-derived CDR1 and CDR2 are SGDLS and YYNGEE. In the authors' methods: Amplified reference gene primers provided the basis for estimating nucleated cell counts. Profiling relied on immunoSEQ multiplex PCR, and the TCRdb table lists in-frame clones only, not all of them. The V and J calls and clone size are taken from that table; D and trimming were inferred from the DNA. The repertoire holds around 60,000 clones, with approximately 88% as singletons. Source material: peripheral blood. The V and J genes are TRBV9 and TRBJ2-3; the D gene is possibly TRBD2 (6 bases). This clonotype was sampled from a man aged 45 to 65 with active COVID-19. CDR3 in DNA: TGTGCCAGCAACGGGGGTATGTGGGTAGATACGCAGTATTTT. This translates into CASNGGMWVDTQYF.